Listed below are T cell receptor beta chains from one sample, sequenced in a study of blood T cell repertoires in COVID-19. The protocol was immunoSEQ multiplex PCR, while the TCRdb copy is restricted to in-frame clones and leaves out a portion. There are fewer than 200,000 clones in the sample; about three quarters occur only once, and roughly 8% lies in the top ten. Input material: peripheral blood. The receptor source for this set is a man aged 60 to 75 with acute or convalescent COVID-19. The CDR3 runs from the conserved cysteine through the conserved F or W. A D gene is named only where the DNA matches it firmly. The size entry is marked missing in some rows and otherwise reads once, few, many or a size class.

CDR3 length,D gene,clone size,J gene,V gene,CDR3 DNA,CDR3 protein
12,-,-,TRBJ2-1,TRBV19,TGTGCCAGTAGTATGTCTAGTTATGAGCAGTTCTTC,CASSMSSYEQFF
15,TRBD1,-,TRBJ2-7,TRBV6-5,TGTGCCAGCAGTTACGACACAGGGGCGAACTACGAGCAGTACTTC,CASSYDTGANYEQYF
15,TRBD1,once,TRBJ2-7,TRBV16,TGTGCCAGCAGCCACGGACAGGGGAGCTCCTACGAGCAGTACTTC,CASSHGQGSSYEQYF
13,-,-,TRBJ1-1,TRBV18,TGTGCCAGCTCACCGCTCAGGGGCACTGAAGCTTTCTTT,CASSPLRGTEAFF
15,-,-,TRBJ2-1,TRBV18,TGTGCCAGCTCTCAAGGCGGGACAGTCCTAAATGAGCAGTTCTTC,CASSQGGTVLNEQFF
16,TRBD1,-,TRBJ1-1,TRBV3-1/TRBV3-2,TGTGCCAGCAGCCTTGGACAGGGGGCCTTGAACACTGAAGCTTTCTTT,CASSLGQGALNTEAFF
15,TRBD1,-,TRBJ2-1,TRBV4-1,TGCGCCAGCAGCGGCAGGGGGACAGGCTACAATGAGCAGTTCTTC,CASSGRGTGYNEQFF
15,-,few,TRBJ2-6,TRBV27,TGTGCCAGCAGCTCCCCTCGAGGGGGGGCCAACGTCCTGACTTTC,CASSSPRGGANVLTF
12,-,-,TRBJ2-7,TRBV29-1,TGCAGCGCATCCCTTCGACAGTACGAGCAGTACTTC,CSASLRQYEQYF
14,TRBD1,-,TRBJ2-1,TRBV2,TGTGCCAGCAACGAGGGGGCCTCCTACAATGAGCAGTTCTTC,CASNEGASYNEQFF
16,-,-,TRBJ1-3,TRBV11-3,TGTGCCAGCAGCTTCCCCCGGGACGGGGAGGAAAACACCATATATTTT,CASSFPRDGEENTIYF
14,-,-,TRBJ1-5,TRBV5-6,TGTGCCAGCAGCTTCGGGGGTTTTGGTCAGCCCCAGCATTTT,CASSFGGFGQPQHF
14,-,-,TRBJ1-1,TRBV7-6,TGTGCCAGCAGCTCAGGGGACATGAACACTGAAGCTTTCTTT,CASSSGDMNTEAFF
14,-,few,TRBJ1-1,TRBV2,TGTGCCAGCACCAAAAATGACCAGGGTACTGAAGCTTTCTTT,CASTKNDQGTEAFF
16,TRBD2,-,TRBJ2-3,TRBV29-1,TGCAGCGTTTGTCGACTAGCGGGGGGGCAGGGAGATACGCAGTATTTT,CSVCRLAGGQGDTQYF
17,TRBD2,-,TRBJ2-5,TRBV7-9,TGTGCCAGCAGCTTATTAGAGAAGCCTAGCGGGGGGCCTACCCAGTACTTC,CASSLLEKPSGGPTQYF
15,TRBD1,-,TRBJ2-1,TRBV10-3,TGTGCCATCAGCCCGGGACAGGGACTTTCCAATGAGCAGTTCTTC,CAISPGQGLSNEQFF
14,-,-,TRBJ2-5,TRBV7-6,TGTGCCAGCAGCCCTCGGACACTCCAAGAGACCCAGTACTTC,CASSPRTLQETQYF
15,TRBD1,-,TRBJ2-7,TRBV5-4,TGTGCCAGCGGCGAGGGGTCAGGGGGCTCCTACGAGCAGTACTTC,CASGEGSGGSYEQYF
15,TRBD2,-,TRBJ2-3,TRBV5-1,TGCGCCAGCGCGGAGCAAGGACTAGCGGGGGATACGCAGTATTTT,CASAEQGLAGDTQYF
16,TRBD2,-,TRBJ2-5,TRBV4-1,TGCGCCAGCAGCCAAGGGACTAGCGGGGGGGAGGAGACCCAGTACTTC,CASSQGTSGGEETQYF
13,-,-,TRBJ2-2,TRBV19,TGTGCCACCAGAGGGGAGGAGAGGTGGGAGCTGTTTTTT,CATRGEERWELFF
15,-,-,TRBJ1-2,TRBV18,TGTGCCAGCTCACCAGGGAGACAACAGAAGTATGGCTACACCTTC,CASSPGRQQKYGYTF
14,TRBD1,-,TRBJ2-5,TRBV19,TGTGCCAGTAGCCCGGGACAGGGCAGAGAGACCCAGTACTTC,CASSPGQGRETQYF
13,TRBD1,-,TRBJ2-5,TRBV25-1,TGTGCCAGCAGCGAGGACAGGGAAGAGACCCAGTACTTC,CASSEDREETQYF
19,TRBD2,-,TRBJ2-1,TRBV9,TGTGCCAGCAGCCACCGGGGACTAGCGGGGGGGCTGGCCTACAATGAGCAGTTCTTC,CASSHRGLAGGLAYNEQFF
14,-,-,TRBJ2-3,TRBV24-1,TGTGCCACCAGTCGGGATTCGGGAACAGATACGCAGTATTTT,CATSRDSGTDTQYF
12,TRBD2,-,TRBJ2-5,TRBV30,TGTGCCTGGAAGCGGGACTACGAGACCCAGTACTTC,CAWKRDYETQYF